The 20 T cell receptor beta chains below come from one sample, sequenced in a study of shared T cell receptors in the human thymus. The table came from immunoSEQ multiplex PCR; TCRdb's copy has only in-frame clones and leaves some out. The table records about 380,000 clones, about 95% of them present only once. The sequencing sample was made of thymocytes. All receptors derive from a human donor.

V gene TRBV11-2 combines with J gene TRBJ2-7; 7 bases agree with TRBD2. Germline CDR1 and CDR2: SGHAT and FQNNGV. J lost 2 bases, V lost 1 base, and 5 bases had no gene match. The CDR3 runs to 15 residues. The CDR3 DNA reads TGTGCCAGCAGCTTAGCGGGGACTATCACCTACGAGCAGTACTTC. Amino acids: CASSLAGTITYEQYF.

This chain joins TRBV15 and TRBJ1-4; the D gene is possibly TRBD1 (5 bases). V gave up 1 base and J gave up 5 bases, with 14 bases separating them. Germline assignment: CDR1 LNHNV and CDR2 YYDKDF (reference sequence). The CDR3 is 16 amino acids. This chain's CDR3 is CATSRVSGTGNEKLFF. CDR3 DNA sequence: TGTGCCACCAGCAGAGTTTCCGGGACCGGGAATGAAAAACTGTTTTTT. The full variable domain, completed using reference TRBV15 and TRBJ1-4, is DAMVIQNPRYQVTQFGKPVTLSCSQTLNHNVMYWYQQKSSQAPKLLFHYYDKDFNNEADTPDNFQSRRPNTSFCFLDIRSPGLGDTAMYLCATSRVSGTGNEKLFFGSGTQLSVL.

On this clone: Sequence at one end of the junction differs from germline and may be a read error. J is TRBJ2-7 and V is TRBV7-7; 7 positions match TRBD1. This CDR3 has 14 residues. Germline CDR1 SSHAT, CDR2 FNYEAQ (reference sequence). CDR3 sequence (DNA): TGTGCTAGCAGCTTCGGGACAGATCACTACGAGCAGTACTTC. Protein: CASSFGTDHYEQYF.

The chain couples TRBV7-9 to TRBJ1-1; no clear D gene. CDR3 length: 14 amino acids. Trimming removed 1 base at V and 3 bases at J, with 9 bases between. Per germline, CDR1 SEHNR and CDR2 FQNEAQ (reference sequence). The CDR3 reads CASSLVGRDTEAFF. In DNA, the CDR3 is TGTGCCAGCAGCTTAGTAGGACGGGACACTGAAGCTTTCTTT.

A word on this clone: One end of the junction fails to match germline, which may point to a read error. The chain couples TRBV6-5 to TRBJ2-7; D unresolved. Germline CDR1 and CDR2: MNHEY and SVGAGI. CDR3 length: 11 residues. The CDR3 coding sequence is TGTGCCAGCAGTAACTCCTACGAGCAGTACTTC. Translating gives CASSNSYEQYF.

The chain is built from TRBV9 and TRBJ1-1; weak D call: TRBD1 (6 bases). V was shortened by 5 bases and J by 3 bases, with 17 bases between the two germline ends. The CDR3 spans 15 residues. CDR1 SGDLS and CDR2 YYNGEE come from the germline V gene. The CDR3, as DNA: TGTGCCAGCAGAGCCAGTTGGGGGCAGGACACTGAAGCTTTCTTT. Residues: CASRASWGQDTEAFF. The variable domain in full, completed from reference TRBV9 and TRBJ1-1, reads DSGVTQTPKHLITATGQRVTLRCSPRSGDLSVYWYQQSLDQGLQFLIQYYNGEERAKGNILERFSAQQFPDLHSELNLSSLELGDSALYFCASRASWGQDTEAFFGQGTRLTVV.

The genes are TRBV7-8 and TRBJ2-7; 10 bases are shared with TRBD2. Trimming at V came to 3 bases and at J to 3 bases, leaving 2 bases not matched to a gene. The germline V gene encodes CDR1 SGHVS and CDR2 FQNEAQ. This CDR3 is 14 amino acids long. In nucleotides, the CDR3 is TGTGCCAGCAGCTTGCGGACTAGCGGCTACGAGCAGTACTTC. Residues: CASSLRTSGYEQYF.

This chain uses TRBV5-1 with TRBJ1-3; TRBD1 might be the D (5 bases). The V and J ends lost 0 bases and 0 bases respectively, with 7 bases between them. Germline V CDR1 and CDR2: SGHRS, YFSETQ. The CDR3 sequence is 15 residues long. For the CDR3, the DNA is TGCGCCAGCAGCTTGGTCGGGGGCTCTGGAAACACCATATATTTT. This translates into CASSLVGGSGNTIYF.

This chain links TRBV4-1 with TRBJ2-1, with TRBD2 identical over 10 bases. Per the germline V gene, CDR1 is MGHRA and CDR2 is YSYEKL. The CDR3 totals 12 residues. V dropped 5 bases and J dropped 8; count of bases not matched to a gene: 0. The CDR3 protein is CASSGLADEQFF. The CDR3 nucleotides read TGCGCCAGCAGCGGACTAGCGGATGAGCAGTTCTTC.

The rearrangement uses TRBV11-2 and TRBJ2-2; 9 nucleotides match TRBD1. J gave up 3 bases and V 4 bases, and 15 bases lay outside the gene matches. This CDR3 region has 19 residues. CDR1 and CDR2 (germline): SGHAT, FQNNGV. The CDR3 DNA is TGTGCCAGCAGCTCCACCATTTCTCGGGACAGGGAGGACACCGGGGAGCTGTTTTTT. This codes for CASSSTISRDREDTGELFF.

The chain combines TRBV7-2 with TRBJ2-1; no clear D gene. Trimming removed 1 base from V and 9 bases from J, with 7 bases in between. The CDR3 has 12 residues. From germline, CDR1 is SGHTA and CDR2 FQGNSA. The DNA of the CDR3 is TGTGCCAGCAGCTTAGAATCGCGTGAGCAGTTCTTC. It is translated as CASSLESREQFF. Full variable domain (rest looked up from reference TRBV7-2 and TRBJ2-1): GAGVSQSPSNKVTEKGKDVELRCDPISGHTALYWYRQSLGQGLEFLIYFQGNSAPDKSGLPSDRFSAERTGGSVSTLTIQRTQQEDSAVYLCASSLESREQFFGPGTRLTVL.

This clone was observed once. The chain carries TRBV4-1 and TRBJ1-4, with 10 bases fitting TRBD1. The CDR3 consists of 13 residues. V trimming: 9 bases; J trimming: 7 bases; junction bases outside the gene matches: 5. The V gene's germline CDR1 is MGHRA and CDR2 YSYEKL. CDR3 protein: CASRDRGTEKLFF. The CDR3 DNA is TGCGCCAGTCGGGACAGGGGAACTGAAAAACTGTTTTTT.

The V and J genes are TRBV15 and TRBJ2-3, with a weak D call TRBD1 (6 bases). Germline CDR1 and CDR2: LNHNV and YYDKDF (reference sequence). The germline V and J ends were trimmed by 2 bases and 7 bases, with 22 bases remaining between them. This CDR3 spans 17 amino acids. CDR3 residues: CATSRSIRDTSAYTQYF. CDR3 bases: TGTGCCACCAGCAGATCCATCCGGGACACATCAGCTTATACGCAGTATTTT.

The chain links TRBV11-2 to TRBJ2-7; D possibly matches TRBD1 or TRBD2 (5 bases each). The germline CDR1 and CDR2 sequences are SGHAT and FQNNGV. CDR3 length: 17 amino acids. The V gene lost 3 bases and the J gene lost 3 bases, with 21 bases spanning the gap. CDR3 sequence (DNA): TGTGCCAGCAGCTTGCAACCGTCAGGGACCCCCCACTACGAGCAGTACTTC. Residues: CASSLQPSGTPHYEQYF. Full variable domain (missing parts from reference TRBV11-2 and TRBJ2-7): EAGVAQSPRYKIIEKRQSVAFWCNPISGHATLYWYQQILGQGPKLLIQFQNNGVVDDSQLPKDRFSAERLKGVDSTLKIQPAKLEDSAVYLCASSLQPSGTPHYEQYFGPGTRLTVT.

The chain carries TRBV7-2 and TRBJ2-7; D not certain. Trimming stripped 3 bases from V and 9 bases from J, with 9 bases between. Germline lookup yields CDR1 SGHTA and CDR2 FQGNSA. The CDR3 has 11 amino acids. The CDR3 DNA is TGTGCCAGCAGCTTGGCCGAATGGCAGTACTTC. Its translation is CASSLAEWQYF.

The chain has TRBV5-6 and TRBJ2-5; D is perhaps TRBD2 (5 bases). V was cut by 0 bases and J by 4 bases, with 16 bases left in between. The length of the CDR3 is 16 residues. Germline assignment: CDR1 SGHDT and CDR2 YYEEEE. As DNA, the CDR3 is TGTGCCAGCAGCTTGGATCCCAGGCTACGGGGAGAGACCCAGTACTTC. Its translation is CASSLDPRLRGETQYF.

The chain has TRBV6-5 and TRBJ2-2; 8 nucleotides align to TRBD2. CDR3 length: 16 amino acids. Germline CDR1 and CDR2: MNHEY and SVGAGI. Unmatched junction bases numbered 7, after V lost 2 bases and J lost 5 bases. CDR3 loop: CASSYTRTSRTGELFF. In nucleotides, the CDR3 is TGTGCCAGCAGTTACACCAGGACTAGCCGAACCGGGGAGCTGTTTTTT.

V is TRBV29-1 and J is TRBJ2-7; maybe TRBD2 (5 bases). CDR3 size: 12 residues. Trimming shortened V by 4 bases and J by 3 bases, and 10 bases separated the two germline ends. Germline CDR1 reads SQVTM; CDR2 reads ANQGSEA. CDR3 in amino acids: CSVVAPLYEQYF. DNA of the CDR3: TGCAGCGTTGTAGCGCCTCTCTACGAGCAGTACTTC.

The chain combines TRBV9 with TRBJ1-5; D unresolved. The V end was cut by 0 bases, the J end by 0 bases, with 19 bases between. This CDR3 is built from 19 residues. Germline CDR1 is SGDLS and CDR2 is YYNGEE. The CDR3 region is CASSVATELRDASNQPQHF. For the CDR3, the DNA is TGTGCCAGCAGCGTAGCTACAGAACTACGGGATGCTAGCAATCAGCCCCAGCATTTT.

V and J are TRBV5-4 and TRBJ1-2, with D tentatively TRBD1 (5 bases). Germline CDR1 reads SGHNT; CDR2 reads YYREEE (reference sequence). CDR3 size: 13 residues. Trimming pared 4 bases from V and 2 bases from J, leaving 9 bases between. CDR3 sequence reads: CASSPRENYGYTF. DNA for the CDR3: TGTGCCAGCAGCCCCAGGGAAAACTATGGCTACACCTTC. The full variable domain, rest sourced from reference TRBV5-4 and TRBJ1-2, is ETGVTQSPTHLIKTRGQQVTLRCSSQSGHNTVSWYQQALGQGPQFIFQYYREEENGRGNFPPRFSGLQFPNYSSELNVNALELDDSALYLCASSPRENYGYTFGSGTRLTVV.